This is a list of T cell receptor beta chains from one sample in a study of cytomegalovirus exposure and HLA in healthy donors. Profiled with immunoSEQ multiplex PCR; TCRdb holds only in-frame clones, not every one. The table lists over 110,000 clones, around 86% of them singletons. The sample taken for sequencing was PBMCs. Receptor source: a man in his late teens or twenties in good health and CMV-seropositive. CDR3s include the opening cysteine and the closing phenylalanine or tryptophan. Fields, in order: D gene, J gene, clone size, V gene, CDR3 DNA, CDR3 protein. The D gene is left open where the match is weak. Size is omitted from some rows. Given values are once, few, many or a class for expanded clones.

>TRBD1|TRBJ2-6|-|TRBV5-4
TGTGCCAGCCAAGCCGGGACAGGTTACTCTGGGGCCAACGTCCTGACTTTC
CASQAGTGYSGANVLTF
>TRBD1|TRBJ2-1|-|TRBV15
TGTGCCACCAACCCCGGGACAGGGGCCTACAATGAGCAGTTCTTC
CATNPGTGAYNEQFF
>TRBD1|TRBJ2-5|once|TRBV6-5
TGTGCCAGCAGCCGCGCAGGGGGTAGGACCCAGTACTTC
CASSRAGGRTQYF
>TRBD2|TRBJ2-1|-|TRBV18
TGTGCCAGCTCGCCTAGTACCGGGACTAGCGGGGAGTACAATGAGCAGTTCTTC
CASSPSTGTSGEYNEQFF
>-|TRBJ2-3|-|TRBV11-2
TGTGCCAGCACTCATGGGGGGGCTAAGCAGTATTTT
CASTHGGAKQYF
>-|TRBJ2-5|-|TRBV7-3
TGTGCCAGCAGCTTAACTGGCGGTCAAGAGACCCAGTACTTC
CASSLTGGQETQYF
>TRBD1|TRBJ2-1|-|TRBV5-1
TGCGCCAGCAGCCCCGGGACAGCGTACAATGAGCAGTTCTTC
CASSPGTAYNEQFF
>-|TRBJ1-3|-|TRBV29-1
TGCAGCGTTCTCTCGGGCTCTGGAAACACCATATATTTT
CSVLSGSGNTIYF
>-|TRBJ2-1|-|TRBV6-1
TGTGCCAGCAGTGATACCATAGGGCAGGGTGAGCAGTTCTTC
CASSDTIGQGEQFF
>TRBD1|TRBJ1-1|-|TRBV7-3
TGTGCCAGCAGCCCCTCAGGGGGTAGGGTCACTGAAGCTTTCTTT
CASSPSGGRVTEAFF
>-|TRBJ2-2|-|TRBV2
TGTGCCAGCAGTCGAACAGGGATGGAAACCGGGGAGCTGTTTTTT
CASSRTGMETGELFF
>TRBD1|TRBJ2-7|once|TRBV11-3
TGTGCCAGCAGCTGGGGACAGACAGCCTACGAGCAGTACTTC
CASSWGQTAYEQYF
>-|TRBJ2-7|-|TRBV29-1
TGCAGCGTTCTCGGTTCCTACGAGCAGTACTTC
CSVLGSYEQYF
>-|TRBJ2-7|-|TRBV4-1
TGCGCCAGCAGCCAAACAGGCTCCTACGAGCAGTACTTC
CASSQTGSYEQYF
>TRBD2|TRBJ2-1|-|TRBV7-2
TGTGCCAGCAGCACGATAGCGGGATTTTACAATGAGCAGTTCTTC
CASSTIAGFYNEQFF
>-|TRBJ1-6|-|TRBV18
TGTGCCAGCTCACCAAGAGGGGACACTTCACCCCTCCACTTT
CASSPRGDTSPLHF
>TRBD2|TRBJ2-7|-|TRBV25-1
TGTGCCAGCAGTGACATGACACGACTAGCCAACGAGCAGTACTTC
CASSDMTRLANEQYF
>TRBD1|TRBJ2-1|-|TRBV11-2
TGTGCCAGCAGCTTGGGGATCGGACAGGGTCGCTACAATGAGCAGTTCTTC
CASSLGIGQGRYNEQFF
>-|TRBJ2-7|-|TRBV6-1
TGTGCCAGCAGTGAAGTGTATACAGGGCCCTACGAGCAGTACTTC
CASSEVYTGPYEQYF
>-|TRBJ2-2|-|TRBV21-1
TGTGCCAGCAGCAAAGTGGGCACGAAAGGGGGCGGGGAGCTGTTTTTT
CASSKVGTKGGGELFF
>-|TRBJ2-7|-|TRBV6-6
TGTGCCAGCAGTTACTCGGGACACAACTCCTACGAGCAGTACTTC
CASSYSGHNSYEQYF
>-|TRBJ1-1|-|TRBV5-1
TGCGCCAGCAGACTCCAATTGAACACTGAAGCTTTCTTT
CASRLQLNTEAFF